Listed below are T cell receptor beta chains from one sample, sequenced in a study of blood T cell repertoires in COVID-19. TCRdb's table, derived via immunoSEQ multiplex PCR, lists solely in-frame clones and lacks some. Of about 320,000 clones in the sample, 89% were seen once. Sequencing was carried out using PBMCs or T cells enriched from blood (not recorded which). The receptors derive from a man in his 60s who had recovered from COVID-19. The conserved cysteine and the conserved F or W are not part of the CDR3 here. The order of the fields is clone size, V gene, D gene, J gene, CDR3 protein. The D gene is left open where the match is weak. Size is stated for part of the rows, as once, few or many counts, or as a class when the clone is expanded.

clone_size: NA
v_call: TRBV28
d_call: TRBD1
j_call: TRBJ1-3
cdr3_aa: ASSLHGTAGNTIY

clone_size: NA
v_call: TRBV6-5
d_call: NA
j_call: TRBJ1-2
cdr3_aa: AVRAFDYGYT

clone_size: NA
v_call: TRBV19
d_call: TRBD2
j_call: TRBJ2-2
cdr3_aa: ASTYSSGHTGELF

clone_size: NA
v_call: TRBV6-5
d_call: TRBD1
j_call: TRBJ1-2
cdr3_aa: ASRPTGGYGYT

clone_size: NA
v_call: TRBV5-1
d_call: NA
j_call: TRBJ1-1
cdr3_aa: ASSLSGTRRVYTEAF

clone_size: NA
v_call: TRBV15
d_call: NA
j_call: TRBJ1-2
cdr3_aa: ATSREGQGYGYT

clone_size: NA
v_call: TRBV28
d_call: TRBD1
j_call: TRBJ2-7
cdr3_aa: ASSLGQGNLDEQY

clone_size: NA
v_call: TRBV28
d_call: NA
j_call: TRBJ2-7
cdr3_aa: ASSRRTLYEQY

clone_size: NA
v_call: TRBV28
d_call: NA
j_call: TRBJ2-7
cdr3_aa: ATSTYEQY

clone_size: NA
v_call: TRBV2
d_call: TRBD1
j_call: TRBJ1-5
cdr3_aa: ASSGTGNQPQH

clone_size: NA
v_call: TRBV28
d_call: TRBD1
j_call: TRBJ2-3
cdr3_aa: ASSLGQGGTDTQY

clone_size: NA
v_call: TRBV28
d_call: TRBD2
j_call: TRBJ2-1
cdr3_aa: ALGTSYQNEQF

clone_size: NA
v_call: TRBV6-5
d_call: TRBD1
j_call: TRBJ2-3
cdr3_aa: ASRRTGGDTQY

clone_size: NA
v_call: TRBV28
d_call: NA
j_call: TRBJ1-5
cdr3_aa: ASSFNGGQPQH

clone_size: NA
v_call: TRBV7-9
d_call: NA
j_call: TRBJ2-7
cdr3_aa: ASSSEGGNSYEQY

clone_size: NA
v_call: TRBV19
d_call: TRBD2
j_call: TRBJ2-1
cdr3_aa: ASSMTSGGGNEQF

clone_size: NA
v_call: TRBV2
d_call: NA
j_call: TRBJ2-7
cdr3_aa: ASSEGANYEQY

clone_size: NA
v_call: TRBV18
d_call: TRBD1
j_call: TRBJ1-6
cdr3_aa: ASSQDRANSPLH

clone_size: once
v_call: TRBV28
d_call: TRBD2
j_call: TRBJ2-7
cdr3_aa: ASNLPGLQSSYEQY

clone_size: NA
v_call: TRBV7-6
d_call: TRBD2
j_call: TRBJ2-3
cdr3_aa: ASSLELVAGGPTDTQY

clone_size: NA
v_call: TRBV28
d_call: NA
j_call: TRBJ1-1
cdr3_aa: ASSRQPNTEAF

clone_size: NA
v_call: TRBV5-1
d_call: TRBD1
j_call: TRBJ2-3
cdr3_aa: ASSLGLPGQSTDTQY

clone_size: NA
v_call: TRBV7-2
d_call: TRBD2
j_call: TRBJ2-1
cdr3_aa: ASSSRSSSGRANEQF

clone_size: NA
v_call: TRBV28
d_call: NA
j_call: TRBJ2-1
cdr3_aa: ASSSFPHNEQF

clone_size: NA
v_call: TRBV24-1
d_call: NA
j_call: TRBJ1-5
cdr3_aa: ATSLGGGDQPQH

clone_size: NA
v_call: TRBV27
d_call: TRBD1
j_call: TRBJ1-2
cdr3_aa: ASRQTGAGYGYT

clone_size: NA
v_call: TRBV2
d_call: NA
j_call: TRBJ2-7
cdr3_aa: ASSGQDKPAYEQY

clone_size: NA
v_call: TRBV2
d_call: NA
j_call: TRBJ2-7
cdr3_aa: ASSEALLQGVSYEQY

clone_size: NA
v_call: TRBV2
d_call: TRBD1
j_call: TRBJ2-5
cdr3_aa: ASREMTGEETQY

clone_size: NA
v_call: TRBV7-3
d_call: NA
j_call: TRBJ2-2
cdr3_aa: ASSLTSVAGELF

clone_size: NA
v_call: TRBV7-2
d_call: TRBD2
j_call: TRBJ2-1
cdr3_aa: ASSLVFSGPPYNEQF

clone_size: NA
v_call: TRBV9
d_call: TRBD2
j_call: TRBJ2-1
cdr3_aa: ASGETSGIYNEQF

clone_size: NA
v_call: TRBV7-9
d_call: NA
j_call: TRBJ1-1
cdr3_aa: ASSRSQGRAF

clone_size: NA
v_call: TRBV24-1
d_call: NA
j_call: TRBJ2-1
cdr3_aa: ATSHGGSSYNEQF

clone_size: NA
v_call: TRBV7-2
d_call: NA
j_call: TRBJ2-2
cdr3_aa: ASSLDFNTGELF

clone_size: NA
v_call: TRBV5-1
d_call: TRBD2
j_call: TRBJ2-7
cdr3_aa: ASSWDGLAGGAYEQY